The entry that follows covers one TCR beta chain sequence. Germline V lookup: CDR1 LNHDA, CDR2 SQIVND (reference sequence). The CDR3 runs 15 residues. V lost 3 bases to trimming and J lost 12 bases, with 18 bases between them. Repertoires were generated with immunoSEQ multiplex PCR, while TCRdb's copy carries only in-frame clones and drops some. Among some 45,000 clones listed, 85% to 95% were seen once. The record originates from a study of control samples from healthy donors and cancer patients. The sample was PBMCs. This receptor was identified in a woman in her thirties or forties with head and neck cancer. The chain combines TRBV19 with TRBJ1-6; D uncertain. CDR3 in amino acids: CASSIVDGVGGPLHF. CDR3 DNA: TGTGCCAGTAGTATTGTCGACGGCGTGGGAGGACCCCTCCACTTT.